This T cell receptor (beta chain) originates from a study of blood T cell repertoires in COVID-19. Recruited during active infection, patients (from Seattle) were subsequently followed longitudinally. Germline V CDR1 and CDR2: SGHDT, YYEEEE. The CDR3 contains 14 residues. V was pared by 1 base and J by 6 bases, with 11 bases between. Authors' analysis steps: By means of reference gene primer amplification, nucleated cell counts were estimated. Here immunoSEQ multiplex PCR was the method, and the copy in TCRdb shows in-frame clones only, minus some. The D gene and trimming were derived from the DNA, and the V and J assignments and clone size from that table. The profile shows nearly 350,000 clones, over 70% of them singletons.

The sequenced sample was peripheral blood. V usage is TRBV5-6 and J usage is TRBJ1-5, with D maybe TRBD1 (5 bases). This receptor was identified in a woman in her 50s with COVID-19, enrolled during active disease. The CDR3 sequence: CASSLLGRSQPQHF. CDR3 bases: TGTGCCAGCAGCTTGTTGGGGCGAAGTCAGCCCCAGCATTTT. The variable domain in full, with the rest retrieved from reference TRBV5-6 and TRBJ1-5, is DAGVTQSPTHLIKTRGQQVTLRCSPKSGHDTVSWYQQALGQGPQFIFQYYEEEERQRGNFPDRFSGHQFPNYSSELNVNALLLGDSALYLCASSLLGRSQPQHFGDGTRLSIL.